A single sample gave rise to the 11 T cell receptor beta chains below, sequenced in a study of siplizumab effects on memory and regulatory T cells. The protocol was immunoSEQ multiplex PCR, while the TCRdb copy is restricted to in-frame clones and leaves out a portion. The sample holds about 100,000 clones; about 90% are singletons and the top ten take 0.14% to 0.15%. Specimen: CD4+ T cells sorted from blood. The receptors here all came from a human donor in good health.

This clone has a handful of counts. The rearrangement links TRBV30 to TRBJ1-4; D perhaps matches TRBD1 (6 bases). The CDR3 contains 15 residues. With 1 base removed from V and 6 bases from J, the gap between germline ends came to 15 bases. CDR1 is GTSNPN, CDR2 SVGIG, per germline (reference sequence). CDR3: CAWSGLTGYDEKLFF. CDR3 nucleotide sequence: TGTGCCTGGAGTGGTCTAACAGGGTATGATGAAAAACTGTTTTTT.

The V and J genes are TRBV9 and TRBJ2-3, with 12 bases matching TRBD2. V gave up 3 bases and J gave up 3 bases; unmatched junction bases: 2. This CDR3 spans 15 amino acids. Per the germline V gene, CDR1 is SGDLS and CDR2 is YYNGEE. The CDR3 loop is CASSELAGGTDTQYF. The CDR3 DNA reads TGTGCCAGCAGCGAACTAGCGGGGGGTACAGATACGCAGTATTTT.

This sequence joins TRBV5-4 and TRBJ2-7, with TRBD2 matching over 9 bases. The germline V gene has CDR1 SGHNT and CDR2 YYREEE (reference sequence). The CDR3 totals 15 residues. With V trimmed by 2 bases and J by 6 bases, 9 bases remained unmatched. The CDR3 DNA follows: TGTGCCAGCAGCTTCCCTGGCGGGGGGGCTAGCGAGCAGTACTTC. Translation gives CASSFPGGGASEQYF.

The chain links TRBV7-7 to TRBJ2-5; 12 nucleotides agree with TRBD2. Germline V gives CDR1 SSHAT, CDR2 FNYEAQ (reference sequence). V dropped 5 bases and J dropped 4; count of bases not matched to a gene: 2. The CDR3 extends over 14 amino acids. This CDR3 is CASSQLAGGETQYF. CDR3 sequence (DNA): TGTGCCAGCAGCCAACTAGCGGGGGGAGAGACCCAGTACTTC.

This clone has a handful of counts. V is TRBV4-1 and J is TRBJ1-6, with D hard to call. This CDR3 comprises 16 residues. CDR1 and CDR2 (germline): MGHRA, YSYEKL. Trimming pared 1 base from V and 7 bases from J, leaving 14 bases between. The CDR3 nucleotides read TGCGCCAGCAGCCAAGGATCCTGGGAGATCAATTCACCCCTCCACTTT. Its translation: CASSQGSWEINSPLHF.

The J gene is TRBJ1-5, the V gene TRBV19, with a weak D call TRBD1 (6 bases). Trimming removed 2 bases at V and 0 bases at J, with 14 bases between. The CDR3 totals 17 residues. Germline CDR1 LNHDA, CDR2 SQIVND (reference sequence). Here the CDR3 DNA reads TGTGCCAGTAGTATACATGACAGGTTCTATAGCAATCAGCCCCAGCATTTT. Residues: CASSIHDRFYSNQPQHF.

The rearrangement links TRBV10-1 to TRBJ2-1; possibly TRBD2 for D (5 bases). The V end lost 4 bases, the J end lost 10 bases, and 14 bases lay between the germline ends. The CDR3 runs to 13 residues. Germline CDR1 is WNHNN and CDR2 is SYGVQD (reference sequence). The CDR3 bases are TGCGCCAGCAGTGGCAAACCCGGCGGGGAGCAGTTCTTC. Amino acid sequence: CASSGKPGGEQFF.

V is TRBV27 and J is TRBJ1-6, with 10 bases that match TRBD1. J gave up 1 base and V 5 bases, and 2 bases lay outside the gene matches. Germline CDR1 reads MNHEY; CDR2 reads SMNVEV (reference sequence). This CDR3 has 16 amino acids. The CDR3 nucleotides read TGTGCCAGCAGTGGGGACAGGGGTTCCTATAATTCACCCCTCCACTTT. It translates to CASSGDRGSYNSPLHF.

This clone was recorded once. The chain has TRBV28 and TRBJ2-5; tentatively, D is TRBD2 (6 bases). This CDR3 has 11 amino acids. V was trimmed by 6 bases and J by 5 bases, leaving 7 bases between them. The germline gives CDR1 MDHEN, CDR2 SYDVKM. The chain's CDR3 is CASRREETQYF. The CDR3 DNA is TGTGCCAGCAGACGGGAGGAGACCCAGTACTTC.

The gene calls are TRBV5-6 and TRBJ2-3; no reliable D call. Trimming removed 4 bases at V and 0 bases at J, with 6 bases between. The CDR3 has 13 residues. Germline CDR1 SGHDT, CDR2 YYEEEE. The CDR3 DNA follows: TGTGCCAGCAGCGCATCTAGCACAGATACGCAGTATTTT. It codes for CASSASSTDTQYF.

The chain uses TRBV6-5 and TRBJ1-1; D is unclear. The V end lost 8 bases, the J end lost 4 bases, and 11 bases lay between the germline ends. Germline CDR1 MNHEY, CDR2 SVGAGI. This CDR3 is built from 12 residues. In DNA form, the CDR3 reads TGTGCCAGCGGGTTTGGGAGCACTGAAGCTTTCTTT. This gives the protein CASGFGSTEAFF.